The clone carrying this T cell receptor (beta chain) was seen ten or more times. Its matching antigen is unknown. 5'-RACE, quantitative and with molecular barcodes, yielded the TCR beta libraries. Via MiXCR, TCRdb re-called the 5' RACE reads, giving one row per CDR3 protein. This table holds about 92,000 distinct CDR3 sequences, roughly 9.6% found once. There are 13 residues in the CDR3. Germline CDR1 reads DFQATT; CDR2 reads SNEGSKA (reference sequence). The ends were cut back, 6 bases at V and 1 base at J, with 13 bases in the middle. These data come from a study of CD8 T cells in ankylosing spondylitis. Study findings and constraints: Seemingly distinctive of ankylosing spondylitis blood was a TCR beta motif formed by eight highly homologous variants. CD8+ cells made up the disease-linked clones, which were relatively rare in peripheral blood. The clones that were linked to disease were reported to be significantly enriched in matched synovial fluid samples from ankylosing spondylitis patients.

The specimen was blood, either unsorted or a sorted T cell fraction (not recorded which). This chain connects TRBV20-1 to TRBJ2-7; D gene unclear. This receptor was taken from a male donor with ankylosing spondylitis or in good health (not recorded which). The CDR3, as DNA: TGCAGTGCCCTCTTTAGATCTTCCTACGAGCAGTACTTC. It translates to CSALFRSSYEQYF.